This TCR beta chain was obtained from a study of T cell changes during pregnancy in multiple sclerosis (dated by TCRdb to between 2018 and 2021). With respect to the entire study: Changes in the T cell repertoire over the course of pregnancy were examined in this study in women with multiple sclerosis.

Receptor libraries were prepared by the immunoSEQ multiplex PCR assay. This immuneACCESS table, as held by TCRdb, lists in-frame sequences with V and J called but not all clones. Of the missing ones, under half trace to an unresolved V gene in checked studies; the others have no known cause. In all, the sample holds 30,000 to 35,000 clones, and over 75% of those were seen once. The ten largest clones add up to about 10% of the sample. In regard to this clone: Its binding antigen is unknown. No base qualities exist here, and no much larger clone lies one base off it.

Sequencing used CD8+ T cells from peripheral blood mononuclear cells, obtained before pregnancy. The receptor comes from a female donor with multiple sclerosis, enrolled in a pregnancy study.

CDR3 reads: CASSLRGFNSPLHF. The sequenced DNA is TGTGCCAGCAGCTTACGGGGGTTTAATTCACCCCTCCACTTT. Recombination linked TRBV7-2 to TRBJ1-6; the D region possibly corresponds to TRBD1 (5 bases align). Deletion took 2 bases off V and 6 bases off J, with a span of 8 bases between the germline ends. CDR1 and CDR2 are drawn from the germline V gene: SGHTA, FQGNSA. From its cysteine to its phenylalanine, the CDR3 spans 14 amino acids. The only DNA kept is the CDR3, 42 bases in frame from the first base.